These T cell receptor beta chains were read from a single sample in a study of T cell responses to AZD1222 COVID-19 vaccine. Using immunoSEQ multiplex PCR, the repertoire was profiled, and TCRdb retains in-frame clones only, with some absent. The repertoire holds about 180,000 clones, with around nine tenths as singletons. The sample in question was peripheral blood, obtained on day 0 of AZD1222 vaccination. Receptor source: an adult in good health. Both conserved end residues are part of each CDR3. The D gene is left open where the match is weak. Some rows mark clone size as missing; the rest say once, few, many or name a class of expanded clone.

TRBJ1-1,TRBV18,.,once,TGTGCCAGCTCACCGCGGATCTATTCGGGGGTAGGGCCAGGCACTGAAGCTTTCTTT,CASSPRIYSGVGPGTEAFF
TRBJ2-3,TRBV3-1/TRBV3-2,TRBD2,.,TGTGCCAGCAGGCTAGCGGGGGGCACAGATACGCAGTATTTT,CASRLAGGTDTQYF
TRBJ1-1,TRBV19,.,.,TGTGCCAGTAGCAAGGACAGCCTGAACACTGAAGCTTTCTTT,CASSKDSLNTEAFF
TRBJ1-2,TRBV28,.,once,TGTGCCAGCAGTTTGTTCGGGACACGGGATGGCTACACCTTC,CASSLFGTRDGYTF
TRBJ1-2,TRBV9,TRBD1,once,TGTGCCAGCAGAGACCCCGGGACAGGGAGTTATGGCTACACCTTC,CASRDPGTGSYGYTF
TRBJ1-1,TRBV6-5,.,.,TGTGCCAGCATCTCACCGAGTGTGAACACTGAAGCTTTCTTT,CASISPSVNTEAFF
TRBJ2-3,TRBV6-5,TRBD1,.,TGTGCCAGCAGTTACTCGGTGAGGACAGGGTCAGATACGCAGTATTTT,CASSYSVRTGSDTQYF
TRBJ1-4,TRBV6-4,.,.,TGTGCCAGCAGCGCCGACTTGGGGGAAAAACTGTTTTTT,CASSADLGEKLFF
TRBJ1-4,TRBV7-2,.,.,TGTGCCAGCAGCCGCTCCAGAGGAACTAATGAAAAACTGTTTTTT,CASSRSRGTNEKLFF
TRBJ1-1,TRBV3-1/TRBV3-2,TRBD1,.,TGTGCCAGCAGCCAAGAGGACAGGGGCCTCATGAACACTGAAGCTTTCTTT,CASSQEDRGLMNTEAFF
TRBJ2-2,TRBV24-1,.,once,TGTGCCACCAGTGATACCAAAAAGGGGGCCGGGGAGCTGTTTTTT,CATSDTKKGAGELFF
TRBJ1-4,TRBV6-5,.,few,TGTGCCAGCAGTCGGCAGTCTAATGAAAAACTGTTTTTT,CASSRQSNEKLFF
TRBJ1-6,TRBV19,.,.,TGTGCCAGTTCTGAGGGCGGGAGCTCCTATAATTCACCCCTCCACTTT,CASSEGGSSYNSPLHF
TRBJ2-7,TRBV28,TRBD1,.,TGTGCCAGCAGTCCAGGGACAGGGGGTAGATACGAGCAGTACTTC,CASSPGTGGRYEQYF
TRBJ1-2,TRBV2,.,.,TGTGCCAGCACAGTGTTCCGAGGCTACACCTTC,CASTVFRGYTF
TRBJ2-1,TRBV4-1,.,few,TGCGCCAGCAGCCAAGTAAGCACAGGCACTGAGCAGTTCTTC,CASSQVSTGTEQFF
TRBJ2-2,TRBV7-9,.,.,TGTGCCAGCAGCTTATCGACGTACACCGGGGAGCTGTTTTTT,CASSLSTYTGELFF
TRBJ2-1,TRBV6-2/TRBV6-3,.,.,TGTGCCAGCAGTTTGGGCGCTAGCTCCTACAATGAGCAGTTCTTC,CASSLGASSYNEQFF
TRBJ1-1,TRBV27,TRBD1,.,TGTGCCAGCAGTTTGGGGACAGGTAACACTGAAGCTTTCTTT,CASSLGTGNTEAFF
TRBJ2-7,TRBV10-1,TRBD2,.,TGCGCCAGCAGTGAGAGGCGGGGGGCACCCTACGAGCAGTACTTC,CASSERRGAPYEQYF
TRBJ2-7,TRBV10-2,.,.,TGCGCCAGCAGTGAACAGGCGCACGGGGAGCAGTACTTC,CASSEQAHGEQYF
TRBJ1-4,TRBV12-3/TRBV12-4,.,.,TGTGCCAGCAGCTTAGGGGAAAAACTGTTTTTT,CASSLGEKLFF
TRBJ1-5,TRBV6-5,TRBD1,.,TGTGCCAGCATTGGGAGACAGGGGGGCAATCAGCCCCAGCATTTT,CASIGRQGGNQPQHF
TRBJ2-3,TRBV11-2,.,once,TGTGCCAGCAGCCCATCAGTGGATACGCAGTATTTT,CASSPSVDTQYF
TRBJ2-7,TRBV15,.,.,TGTGCCACCAGCAGAGGGCGGGACAGAGAATACGAGCAGTACTTC,CATSRGRDREYEQYF
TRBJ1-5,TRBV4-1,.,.,TGCGCCAGCAGCCAAGCACAGTGGAGCAATCAGCCCCAGCATTTT,CASSQAQWSNQPQHF
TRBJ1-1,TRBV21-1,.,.,TGTGCCAGCAGCAAGCAGGGTTCCACTGAAGCTTTCTTT,CASSKQGSTEAFF
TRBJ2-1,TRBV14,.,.,TGTGCCAGCAGCCAAGAGTCAGGGTCAAGGAGCTCCTACAATGAGCAGTTCTTC,CASSQESGSRSSYNEQFF
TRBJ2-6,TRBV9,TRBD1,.,TGTGCCAGCAGCGAGCCTGGACAGGGGGCATCTGGGGCCAACGTCCTGACTTTC,CASSEPGQGASGANVLTF
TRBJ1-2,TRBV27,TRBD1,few,TGTGCCAGCAGTACCACCGGGACAGGGGGCGATGGCTACACCTTC,CASSTTGTGGDGYTF
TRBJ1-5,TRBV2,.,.,TGTGCCAGCAGTGTTGAAGGGAATCAGCCCCAGCATTTT,CASSVEGNQPQHF
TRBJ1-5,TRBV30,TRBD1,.,TGTGCCTGGAGTCCCGCCGGGACAGGGAGTAATCAGCCCCAGCATTTT,CAWSPAGTGSNQPQHF
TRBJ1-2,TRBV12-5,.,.,TGTGCTAGCGGTCACCGCTATGGCTACACCTTC,CASGHRYGYTF
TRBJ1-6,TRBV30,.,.,TGTGCCTGGAGTGACCGGCAGAGAAATTATAATTCACCCCTCCACTTT,CAWSDRQRNYNSPLHF
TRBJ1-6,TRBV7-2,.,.,TGTGCCAGCAGCTTACCTACCCGGACAGATTCGAATTCACCCCTCCACTTT,CASSLPTRTDSNSPLHF
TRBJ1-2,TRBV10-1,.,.,TGCGCCAGCAGTGATAATGGGAACGGCTACACCTTC,CASSDNGNGYTF